The present T cell receptor beta chain was sequenced within a study of OX40 agonist ivuxolimab in advanced cancers. Across the study: The dose-escalation cohort was about 87% male, with a mean age of around 54 years, ranging roughly 23 to 85.

This clone has more than one count but fewer than ten. Method: immunoSEQ multiplex PCR; TCRdb's copy keeps in-frame clones and lacks some. The table shows tens of thousands of clones, with just over 85% occurring only once. Germline CDR1 reads SQVTM; CDR2 reads ANQGSEA. There are 12 residues in the CDR3. The TCR sequence derives from an adult with an advanced solid tumor such as melanoma, head and neck, liver or kidney cancer. Here the sequenced sample was CD4+ or CD8+ T cells sorted from blood, taken in a trial of the OX40 agonist ivuxolimab. The chain uses TRBV29-1 and TRBJ2-7, with D possibly being TRBD2 (5 bases). CDR3 protein: CRDSIGRREQYF. The CDR3 bases are TGCAGGGACTCCATTGGCCGCCGCGAGCAGTACTTC.